Below are 6 T cell receptor beta chains sequenced from a single sample in a study of patients with pleural tuberculosis. TCRdb called the reads again in MiXCR, with one record for every CDR3 protein. Among some 48,000 distinct CDR3 sequences listed, around 6.7% were seen once. The receptor source for this set is a human donor with pleural tuberculosis.

This clonotype was recorded many times. The V gene is TRBV6-2 or TRBV6-3, the J gene TRBJ2-1; 7 nucleotides agree with TRBD1. Germline values: CDR1 MNHEY, CDR2 SVGEGT. The CDR3 sequence is 16 residues long. V shed 4 bases, J shed 4 bases, and the junction held 10 bases outside the gene matches. The CDR3 DNA reads as TGTGCCAGCAGTTCTCGAGAGGGACAGACATACAATGAGCAGTTCTTC. Its protein is CASSSREGQTYNEQFF.

This clonotype was seen repeatedly, ten times or more. The genes are TRBV5-1 and TRBJ1-4; D gene uncertain. The V gene lost 1 base and the J gene lost 10 bases, with 11 bases spanning the gap. The CDR3 runs to 13 residues. Germline loops: CDR1 SGHRS, CDR2 YFSETQ. CDR3 residues: CASSLISEGKLFF. CDR3 coding DNA: TGCGCCAGCAGCTTGATATCAGAAGGAAAACTGTTTTTT.

This clonotype has just a few counts. J is TRBJ2-3 and V is TRBV12-3 or TRBV12-4; D gene unclear. The CDR3 sequence is 15 residues long. V lost 3 bases and J lost 0, with 10 bases in between. This CDR3 reads CASSLAYTSTDTQYF. The CDR3 region has the DNA TGTGCCAGCAGTTTGGCCTACACTAGCACAGATACGCAGTATTTT.

In this sample, this clonotype turned up many times. The J gene is TRBJ1-1, the V gene TRBV2; unclear D gene. Trimming took off 3 bases at V and 0 bases at J, with 8 bases between the two ends. From germline, CDR1 is SNHLY and CDR2 FYNNEI. The CDR3 is made up of 14 amino acids. This CDR3 is CASSENSLNTEAFF. The CDR3 DNA reads TGTGCCAGCAGTGAGAACAGCTTGAACACTGAAGCTTTCTTT. Drawing the rest from reference TRBV2 and TRBJ1-1, the complete variable domain is EPEVTQTPSHQVTQMGQEVILRCVPISNHLYFYWYRQILGQKVEFLVSFYNNEISEKSEIFDDQFSVERPDGSNFTLKIRSTKLEDSAMYFCASSENSLNTEAFFGQGTRLTVV.

This clonotype was picked up many times. The chain recombines TRBV10-3 with TRBJ2-7, with D perhaps TRBD1 or TRBD2 (5 bases each). The CDR3 loop spans 13 amino acids. V was trimmed by 4 bases and J by 4 bases, leaving 11 bases between them. The germline V gene has CDR1 ENHRY and CDR2 SYGVKD. CDR3 bases: TGTGCCATCAGTGGGGACGGACTTTACGAGCAGTACGTC. This sequence encodes CAISGDGLYEQYV.

The table lists this clonotype with many counts. This chain connects TRBV28 to TRBJ2-7, with TRBD1 matching over 9 bases. The V gene end was trimmed by 7 bases and the J gene end by 7 bases; junction bases not matched to a gene: 8. The CDR3 loop spans 13 amino acids. Per the germline V gene, CDR1 is MDHEN and CDR2 is SYDVKM. CDR3 loop: CASTGDGTGEQYF. The CDR3 DNA follows: TGTGCCAGCACCGGGGACGGGACAGGGGAGCAGTACTTC.